This T cell receptor beta chain appears in the sequencing data of a study of cytomegalovirus exposure and HLA in healthy donors. The study's findings and limits: Generally TCR sequences proved uncommon, though certain public TCRs appeared in numerous donors. In vitro data verified a few CMV-associated chains as specific for CMV antigens.

Concerning this clone itself: Its matching antigen is unknown. The junction shows a germline mismatch at one end, possibly a read error.

Primers: 60 Vbeta forward and 13 Jbeta reverse. Clones were read by immunoSEQ multiplex PCR, and TCRdb kept only the in-frame ones, dropping some. The sample yields 100,000 or so clones, just over 75% seen once. This CDR3 has 14 amino acids. Germline CDR1 SGHVS, CDR2 FNYEAQ. The gene calls are TRBV7-6 and TRBJ1-2; D is possibly TRBD1 (6 bases). The TCR was taken from a man aged 40-50 years in good health and CMV-seropositive. Material for sequencing was PBMCs. The chain's CDR3 is CASSLGGGEGRYIF. The CDR3 DNA follows: TGTGCCAGCAGCTTGGGTGGGGGCGAGGGGCGCTACATCTTC.